In this sample, the clone carrying this T cell receptor (beta chain) turned up once. Its target is unknown. This sample was included in a study of T cell responses to AZD1222 COVID-19 vaccine. Study details: Whether given at about 4 or about 12 weeks, second doses were pooled.

Study-level points and caveats: White British donors predominated, females outnumbered males, and clonal diversity was possibly underestimated. Variant regions that are unmutated are reportedly the target of nearly half of spike-specific TCRs.

Assay used: immunoSEQ multiplex PCR; TCRdb lists only in-frame clones, some missing. The sample has some 110,000 clones; roughly 90% are singletons. Germline V gene data show CDR1 as MNHEY and CDR2 as SVGAGI. With 4 bases clipped from V and 5 bases from J, the junction kept 7 bases outside the gene matches. This CDR3 has 16 amino acids. The TCR sequence derives from an adult in good health. Sequenced here: peripheral blood, sampled on day 0 of AZD1222 vaccination. The V gene is TRBV6-5, the J gene TRBJ1-6; 8 bases are a match to TRBD1. CDR3 nucleotide sequence: TGTGCCAGCAGTTCGCCGACAGGGGCTGATAATTCACCCCTCCACTTT. Translated: CASSSPTGADNSPLHF.